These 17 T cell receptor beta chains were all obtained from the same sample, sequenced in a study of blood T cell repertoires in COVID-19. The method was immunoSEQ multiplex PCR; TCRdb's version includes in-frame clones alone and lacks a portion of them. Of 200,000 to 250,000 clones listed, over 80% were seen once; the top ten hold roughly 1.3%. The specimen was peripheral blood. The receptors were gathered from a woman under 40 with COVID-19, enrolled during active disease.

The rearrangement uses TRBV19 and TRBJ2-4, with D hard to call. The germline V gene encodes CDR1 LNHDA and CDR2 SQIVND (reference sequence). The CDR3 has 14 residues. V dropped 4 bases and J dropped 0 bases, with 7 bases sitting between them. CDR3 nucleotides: TGTGCCAGTAGTACGGTTGTAGCCAAAAACATTCAGTACTTC. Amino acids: CASSTVVAKNIQYF.

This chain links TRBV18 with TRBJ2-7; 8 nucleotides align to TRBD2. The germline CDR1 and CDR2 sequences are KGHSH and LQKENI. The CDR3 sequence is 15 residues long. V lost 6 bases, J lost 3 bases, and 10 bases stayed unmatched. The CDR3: CASSLDLGGVYEQYF. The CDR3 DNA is TGTGCCAGCTCCCTCGATCTCGGGGGGGTCTACGAGCAGTACTTC.

In DNA, the CDR3 is TGTGCCAGCAGCTATAGACAGATCTCCTACGAGCAGTACTTC. Amino acids: CASSYRQISYEQYF. The chain recombines TRBV5-6 with TRBJ2-7; possible D gene TRBD1, 5 bases. This CDR3 has 14 residues. Germline values: CDR1 SGHDT, CDR2 YYEEEE. The V and J ends lost 3 bases and 0 bases respectively, with 10 bases between them. Filled out from reference TRBV5-6 and TRBJ2-7, the complete variable domain reads DAGVTQSPTHLIKTRGQQVTLRCSPKSGHDTVSWYQQALGQGPQFIFQYYEEEERQRGNFPDRFSGHQFPNYSSELNVNALLLGDSALYLCASSYRQISYEQYFGPGTRLTVT.

CDR3 region: CASSQDTQNTEAFF. Written as DNA, the CDR3 is TGCGCCAGCAGCCAGGACACGCAGAACACTGAAGCTTTCTTT. The J gene is TRBJ1-1, the V gene TRBV5-1; a possible D gene is TRBD1 (5 bases). In germline, CDR1 is SGHRS, CDR2 YFSETQ. The V end lost 4 bases, the J end lost 1 base, and 11 bases lay between the germline ends. The CDR3 sequence is 14 residues long. Together with reference TRBV5-1 and TRBJ1-1, the CDR3 gives the full variable domain: KAGVTQTPRYLIKTRGQQVTLSCSPISGHRSVSWYQQTPGQGLQFLFEYFSETQRNKGNFPGRFSGRQFSNSRSEMNVSTLELGDSALYLCASSQDTQNTEAFFGQGTRLTVV.

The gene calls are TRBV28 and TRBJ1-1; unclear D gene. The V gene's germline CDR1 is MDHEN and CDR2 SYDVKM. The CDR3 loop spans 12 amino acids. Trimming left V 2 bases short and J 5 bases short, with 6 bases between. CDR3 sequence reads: CASSLSLTEAFF. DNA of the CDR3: TGTGCCAGCAGTTTAAGTCTAACTGAAGCTTTCTTT. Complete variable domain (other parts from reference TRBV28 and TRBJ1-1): DVKVTQSSRYLVKRTGEKVFLECVQDMDHENMFWYRQDPGLGLRLIYFSYDVKMKEKGDIPEGYSVSREKKERFSLILESASTNQTSMYLCASSLSLTEAFFGQGTRLTVV.

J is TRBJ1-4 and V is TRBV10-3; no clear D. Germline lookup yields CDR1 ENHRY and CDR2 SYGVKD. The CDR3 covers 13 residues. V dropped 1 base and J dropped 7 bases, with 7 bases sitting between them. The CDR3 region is CAISEYAGEKLFF. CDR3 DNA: TGTGCCATCAGTGAGTATGCCGGTGAAAAACTGTTTTTT.

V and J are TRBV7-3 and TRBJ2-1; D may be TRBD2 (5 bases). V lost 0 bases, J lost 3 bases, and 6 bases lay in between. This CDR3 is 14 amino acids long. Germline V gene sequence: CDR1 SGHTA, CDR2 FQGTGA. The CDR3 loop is CASSLTSDYNEQFF. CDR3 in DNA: TGTGCCAGCAGCTTAACTAGCGACTACAATGAGCAGTTCTTC.

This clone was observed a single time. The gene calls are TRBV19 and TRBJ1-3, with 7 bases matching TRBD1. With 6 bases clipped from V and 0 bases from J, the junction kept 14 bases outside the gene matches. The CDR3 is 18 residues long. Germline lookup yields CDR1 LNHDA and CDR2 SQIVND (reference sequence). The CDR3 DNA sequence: TGTGCCAGTAGCCCGAATCCCCCGGGGACAGCCTCTGGAAACACCATATATTTT. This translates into CASSPNPPGTASGNTIYF.

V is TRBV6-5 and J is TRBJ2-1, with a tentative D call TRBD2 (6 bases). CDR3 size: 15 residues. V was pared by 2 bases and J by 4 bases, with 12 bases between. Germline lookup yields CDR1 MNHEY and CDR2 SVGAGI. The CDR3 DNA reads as TGTGCCAGCAGTTACGAGCGGAGGGGATACAATGAGCAGTTCTTC. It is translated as CASSYERRGYNEQFF.

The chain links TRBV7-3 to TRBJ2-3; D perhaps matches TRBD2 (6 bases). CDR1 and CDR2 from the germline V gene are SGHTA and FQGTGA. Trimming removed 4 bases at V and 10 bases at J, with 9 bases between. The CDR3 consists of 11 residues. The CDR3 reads CASSSGGAQYF. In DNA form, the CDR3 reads TGTGCCAGCAGCTCCGGCGGGGCGCAGTATTTT.

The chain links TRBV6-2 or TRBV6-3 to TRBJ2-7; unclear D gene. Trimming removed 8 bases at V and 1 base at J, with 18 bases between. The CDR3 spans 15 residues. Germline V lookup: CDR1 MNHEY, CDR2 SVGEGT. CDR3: CASRPTGYISYEQYF. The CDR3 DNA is TGTGCCAGCCGCCCGACTGGATACATTTCCTACGAGCAGTACTTC.

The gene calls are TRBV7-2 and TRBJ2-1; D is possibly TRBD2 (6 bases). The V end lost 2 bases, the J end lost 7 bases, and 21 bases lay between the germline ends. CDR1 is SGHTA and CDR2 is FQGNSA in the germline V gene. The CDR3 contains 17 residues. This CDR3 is CASSLSVSLARVNEQFF. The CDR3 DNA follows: TGTGCCAGCAGCTTAAGTGTCAGTCTAGCGAGGGTTAATGAGCAGTTCTTC.

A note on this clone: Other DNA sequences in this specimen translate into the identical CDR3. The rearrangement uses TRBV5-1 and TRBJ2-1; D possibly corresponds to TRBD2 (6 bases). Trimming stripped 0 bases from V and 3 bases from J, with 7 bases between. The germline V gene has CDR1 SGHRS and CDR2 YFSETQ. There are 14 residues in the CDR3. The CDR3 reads CASSLGGDYNEQFF. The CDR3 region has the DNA TGCGCCAGCAGCTTGGGCGGGGACTACAATGAGCAGTTCTTC.

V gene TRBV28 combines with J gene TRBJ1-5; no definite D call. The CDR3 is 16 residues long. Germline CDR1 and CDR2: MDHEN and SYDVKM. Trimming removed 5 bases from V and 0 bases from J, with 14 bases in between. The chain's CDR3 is CASSPHLSLSNQPQHF. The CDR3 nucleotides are TGTGCCAGCAGTCCCCACCTCAGTCTTAGCAATCAGCCCCAGCATTTT.

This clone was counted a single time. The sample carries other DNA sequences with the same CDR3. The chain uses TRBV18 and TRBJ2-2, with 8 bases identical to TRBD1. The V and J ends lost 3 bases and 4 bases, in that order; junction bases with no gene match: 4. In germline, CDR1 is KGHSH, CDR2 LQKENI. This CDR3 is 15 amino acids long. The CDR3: CASSPGQGGTGELFF. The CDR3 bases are TGTGCCAGCTCACCCGGACAGGGAGGCACCGGGGAGCTGTTTTTT.

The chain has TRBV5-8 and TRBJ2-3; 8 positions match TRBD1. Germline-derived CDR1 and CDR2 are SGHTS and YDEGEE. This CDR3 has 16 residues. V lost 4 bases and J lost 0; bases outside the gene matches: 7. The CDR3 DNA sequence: TGTGCCAGCAGCATGGGACAGGTATTTAGCACAGATACGCAGTATTTT. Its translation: CASSMGQVFSTDTQYF. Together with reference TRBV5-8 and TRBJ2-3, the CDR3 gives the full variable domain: EAGVTQSPTHLIKTRGQQATLRCSPISGHTSVYWYQQALGLGLQFLLWYDEGEERNRGNFPPRFSGRQFPNYSSELNVNALELEDSALYLCASSMGQVFSTDTQYFGPGTRLTVL.

CDR3 nucleotides: TGTGCCATCAGAAAGGGGGACACTAGCGGCCTCAATGAGCAGTTCTTC. Residues: CAIRKGDTSGLNEQFF. This chain uses TRBV10-3 with TRBJ2-1; the match to TRBD2 covers 8 bases. Germline loops: CDR1 ENHRY, CDR2 SYGVKD. V lost 6 bases, J lost 6 bases, and 13 bases stayed unmatched. There are 16 residues in the CDR3.